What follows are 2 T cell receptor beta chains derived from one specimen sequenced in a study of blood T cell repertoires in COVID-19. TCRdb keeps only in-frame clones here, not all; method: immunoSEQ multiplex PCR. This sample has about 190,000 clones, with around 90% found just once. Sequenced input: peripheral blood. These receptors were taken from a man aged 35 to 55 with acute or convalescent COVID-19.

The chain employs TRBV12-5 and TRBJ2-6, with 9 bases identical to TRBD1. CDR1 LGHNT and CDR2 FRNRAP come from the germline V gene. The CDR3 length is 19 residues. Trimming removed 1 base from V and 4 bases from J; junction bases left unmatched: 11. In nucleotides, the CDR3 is TGTGCTAGTGGTTTGGACTCGGACAGGGGTGGAGAGGGGGCCAACGTCCTGACTTTC. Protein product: CASGLDSDRGGEGANVLTF.

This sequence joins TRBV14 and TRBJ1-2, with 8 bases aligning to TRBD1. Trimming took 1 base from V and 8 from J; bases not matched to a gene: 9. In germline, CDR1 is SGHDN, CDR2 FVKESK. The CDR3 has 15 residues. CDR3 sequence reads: CASSQVAGGASGYTF. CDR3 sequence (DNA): TGTGCCAGCAGCCAAGTGGCAGGGGGCGCTTCCGGCTACACCTTC.